Shown below are 18 T cell receptor beta chains from a single sample sequenced in a study of cytomegalovirus exposure and HLA in healthy donors. In the PCR, 60 Vbeta and 13 Jbeta primers were used. The assay was immunoSEQ multiplex PCR, and TCRdb's table has in-frame clones only and misses some. The sample carries about 180,000 clones, around 70% recorded once. The material sequenced was PBMCs. All receptors come from a male donor in good health and CMV-seronegative.

The rearrangement links TRBV6-1 to TRBJ2-3; D may be TRBD2 (6 bases). Trimming cost V 2 bases and J 1 base, with 10 bases left between them. The CDR3 length is 15 residues. Per germline, CDR1 MNHNS and CDR2 SASEGT. CDR3 sequence (DNA): TGTGCCAGCAGTGAAAAAGCTAGCGGCACAGATACGCAGTATTTT. It translates to CASSEKASGTDTQYF.

The genes are TRBV2 and TRBJ1-2; possible D gene TRBD1, 5 bases. Germline V gene data show CDR1 as SNHLY and CDR2 as FYNNEI. CDR3 length: 13 residues. V was trimmed by 0 bases and J by 7 bases, leaving 9 bases between them. The CDR3 DNA is TGTGCCAGCAGTGAAGCGCTTCAGGGTGGCTACACCTTC. Amino acids: CASSEALQGGYTF.

The rearrangement links TRBV6-9 to TRBJ2-1, with 7 nucleotides matching TRBD2. The CDR3 contains 17 residues. Per germline, CDR1 MNHGY and CDR2 SVAAGI. V lost 1 base to trimming and J lost 8 bases; unmatched junction nucleotides: 14. DNA for the CDR3: TGTGCCAGCAGTTATTTCCCCTCGAGGGAGGGCGTCTATGAGCAGTTCTTC. It yields the protein CASSYFPSREGVYEQFF.

This sequence joins TRBV5-1 and TRBJ1-2, with D possibly being TRBD1 (5 bases). Germline V gene sequence: CDR1 SGHRS, CDR2 YFSETQ. CDR3 length: 13 residues. V was clipped by 7 bases and J by 4 bases, with 14 bases between them. CDR3 coding DNA: TGCGCCAGCGGGCAGACAGACCTCTATGGCTACACCTTC. It is translated as CASGQTDLYGYTF.

The CDR3 sequence is CAWSSDGAGEHF. CDR3 nucleotide sequence: TGTGCCTGGAGCTCCGATGGGGCCGGTGAGCATTTT. This chain joins TRBV30 and TRBJ1-5, with TRBD1 as a possible D gene (5 bases). Deletions cut 3 bases from V and 14 bases from J, with 17 bases between. The CDR3 runs 12 residues. Germline V gene sequence: CDR1 GTSNPN, CDR2 SVGIG (reference sequence).

The rearrangement links TRBV9 to TRBJ1-5; D is undetermined. The V end lost 0 bases, the J end lost 4 bases, and 11 bases lay between the germline ends. The germline CDR1 and CDR2 sequences are SGDLS and YYNGEE. The CDR3 consists of 15 residues. The CDR3: CASSVAGGRNQPQHF. The CDR3 DNA reads as TGTGCCAGCAGCGTAGCCGGAGGGAGAAATCAGCCCCAGCATTTT.

The chain has TRBV10-2 and TRBJ1-5; D possibly corresponds to TRBD1 (6 bases). The CDR3 is 14 residues long. CDR1 and CDR2 from the germline V gene are WSHSY and SAAADI. V was pared by 2 bases and J by 6 bases, with 11 bases between. The CDR3 spells CASSEGGRSQPQHF. The CDR3 DNA follows: TGCGCCAGCAGTGAGGGGGGCCGCAGTCAGCCCCAGCATTTT.

On this clone itself: Different DNA sequences within this sample yield the same CDR3. The chain links TRBV6-5 to TRBJ2-7, with D possibly matching TRBD2 (6 bases). The V end was cut by 0 bases, the J end by 6 bases, with 12 bases between. Germline-derived CDR1 and CDR2 are MNHEY and SVGAGI. This CDR3 comprises 14 residues. CDR3 residues: CASSYSATSREQYF. The CDR3 bases are TGTGCCAGCAGTTACTCGGCGACTAGTCGCGAGCAGTACTTC.

This chain joins TRBV6-5 and TRBJ1-5; D uncertain. V lost 2 bases to trimming and J lost 2 bases, with 7 bases between them. CDR3 size: 14 residues. Germline V gene data show CDR1 as MNHEY and CDR2 as SVGAGI. The CDR3 here is CASSYHGGNQPQHF. The DNA for the CDR3 is TGTGCCAGCAGTTACCACGGGGGCAATCAGCCCCAGCATTTT.

This clone was detected only once. The CDR3 DNA sequence: TGTGCCGCACGGACAGGGAGCACTGAAGCTTTCTTT. Its protein product is CAARTGSTEAFF. The genes are TRBV28 and TRBJ1-1; 8 bases fit TRBD1. Trimming took 11 bases from V and 4 from J; bases not matched to a gene: 6. The CDR3 covers 12 residues. CDR1 and CDR2 (germline): MDHEN, SYDVKM.

The chain employs TRBV5-1 and TRBJ1-2; 7 bases map to TRBD1. V was pared by 0 bases and J by 4 bases, with 0 bases of the junction left unmatched. Germline values: CDR1 SGHRS, CDR2 YFSETQ. This CDR3 region has 13 residues. As DNA, the CDR3 is TGCGCCAGCAGCTTGGGGGACAGCTATGGCTACACCTTC. It encodes CASSLGDSYGYTF.

V is TRBV30 and J is TRBJ2-1; 7 bases match TRBD1. This CDR3 contains 14 residues. V dropped 2 bases and J dropped 4; count of bases not matched to a gene: 5. Germline V gene lookup returns CDR1 GTSNPN and CDR2 SVGIG (reference sequence). The DNA of the CDR3 is TGTGCCTGGAGTTTTGGGACAGTGTACAATGAGCAGTTCTTC. Residues: CAWSFGTVYNEQFF.

This chain uses TRBV7-9 with TRBJ2-3; 16 bases are shared with TRBD2. The trim removed 5 bases at V and 3 bases at J, leaving 8 bases unmatched. This CDR3 has 18 residues. Germline-derived CDR1 and CDR2 are SEHNR and FQNEAQ (reference sequence). CDR3 DNA sequence: TGTGCCAGCAGCCCCGGGACTAGCGGGGGGGTGGTGACAGATACGCAGTATTTT. Protein sequence: CASSPGTSGGVVTDTQYF.

V is TRBV9 and J is TRBJ2-3, with D possibly TRBD2 on 6 matching bases. CDR3 length: 15 amino acids. The germline V gene has CDR1 SGDLS and CDR2 YYNGEE. Trimming took 2 bases from V and 4 from J, leaving 14 bases between them. CDR3 DNA: TGTGCCAGCAGCGTGGGCGGGGCCCGCGCAGATACGCAGTATTTT. The encoded protein is CASSVGGARADTQYF.

The table lists this clone with a few counts. The chain carries TRBV28 and TRBJ1-1, with unresolved D. The CDR3 runs 12 residues. The germline gives CDR1 MDHEN, CDR2 SYDVKM. Trimming removed 5 bases from V and 0 bases from J, with 4 bases in between. This chain's CDR3 is CASSLMNTEAFF. The CDR3 DNA is TGTGCCAGCAGTCTAATGAACACTGAAGCTTTCTTT.

The chain employs TRBV6-5 and TRBJ2-3; unclear D gene. Trimming removed 2 bases from V and 6 bases from J, with 9 bases in between. The CDR3 runs to 13 residues. Germline V gene lookup returns CDR1 MNHEY and CDR2 SVGAGI. CDR3 amino acids: CASSYDFSDTQYF. CDR3 in DNA: TGTGCCAGCAGTTACGACTTTTCCGATACGCAGTATTTT.

The genes are TRBV7-6 and TRBJ2-3; a possible D gene is TRBD2 (5 bases). Germline values: CDR1 SGHVS, CDR2 FNYEAQ. V was pared by 0 bases and J by 5 bases, with 9 bases between. The CDR3 loop spans 14 amino acids. The CDR3 sequence is CASSLARERDTQYF. For the CDR3, the DNA is TGTGCCAGCAGCTTAGCTAGGGAGAGAGATACGCAGTATTTT.

The chain carries TRBV19 and TRBJ1-5; no reliable D call. The V gene lost 11 bases and the J gene lost 5 bases, with 7 bases spanning the gap. The CDR3 totals 10 residues. The germline CDR1 and CDR2 sequences are LNHDA and SQIVND (reference sequence). The CDR3 protein is CAYPHQPQHF. In DNA form, the CDR3 reads TGTGCCTATCCCCATCAGCCCCAGCATTTT.